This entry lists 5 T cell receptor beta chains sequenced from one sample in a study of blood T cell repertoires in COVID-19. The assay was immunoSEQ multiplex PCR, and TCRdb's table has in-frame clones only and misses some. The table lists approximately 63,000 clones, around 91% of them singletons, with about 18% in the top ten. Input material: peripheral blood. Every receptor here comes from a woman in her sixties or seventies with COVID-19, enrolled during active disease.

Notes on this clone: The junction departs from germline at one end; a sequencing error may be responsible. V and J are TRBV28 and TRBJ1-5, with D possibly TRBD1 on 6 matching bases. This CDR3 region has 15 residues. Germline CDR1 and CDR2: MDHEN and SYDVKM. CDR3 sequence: CASSSPGTHNQSQHF. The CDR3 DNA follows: TGTGCCAGCAGTTCCCCCGGGACACATAATCAGTCCCAGCATTTT.

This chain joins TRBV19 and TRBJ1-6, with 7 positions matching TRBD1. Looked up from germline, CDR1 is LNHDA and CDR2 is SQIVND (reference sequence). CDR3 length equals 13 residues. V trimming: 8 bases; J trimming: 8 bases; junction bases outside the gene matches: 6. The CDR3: CASQTGSDSPLHF. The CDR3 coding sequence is TGTGCCAGTCAGACAGGGTCGGATTCACCCCTCCACTTT.

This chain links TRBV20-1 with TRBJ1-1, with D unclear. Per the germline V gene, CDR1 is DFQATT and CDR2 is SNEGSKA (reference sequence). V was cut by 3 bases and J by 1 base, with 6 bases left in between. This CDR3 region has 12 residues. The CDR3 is CSASPQNTEAFF. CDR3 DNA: TGCAGTGCTAGTCCACAGAACACTGAAGCTTTCTTT.

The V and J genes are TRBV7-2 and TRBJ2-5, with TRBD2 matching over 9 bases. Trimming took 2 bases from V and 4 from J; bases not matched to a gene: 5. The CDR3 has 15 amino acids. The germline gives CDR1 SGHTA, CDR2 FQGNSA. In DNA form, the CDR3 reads TGTGCCAGCAGCTTATCTAGCGGGGTGGGAGAGACCCAGTACTTC. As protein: CASSLSSGVGETQYF. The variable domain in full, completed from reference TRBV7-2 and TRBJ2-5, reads GAGVSQSPSNKVTEKGKDVELRCDPISGHTALYWYRQSLGQGLEFLIYFQGNSAPDKSGLPSDRFSAERTGGSVSTLTIQRTQQEDSAVYLCASSLSSGVGETQYFGPGTRLLVL.

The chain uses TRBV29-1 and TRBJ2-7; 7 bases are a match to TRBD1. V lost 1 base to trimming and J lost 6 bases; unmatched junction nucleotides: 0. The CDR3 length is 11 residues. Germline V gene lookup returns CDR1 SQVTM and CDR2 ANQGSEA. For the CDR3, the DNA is TGCAGCGTTGAAGGACAGGGCGAGCAGTACTTC. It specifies CSVEGQGEQYF.